The 8 T cell receptor beta chains below all came from one sample that was sequenced in a study of blood T cells in healthy people across ages. Together with a sample-barcoded 5' primer, a J-beta primer mix was included in a second PCR lasting roughly 6 to 12 cycles. TCRdb re-called the 5' RACE reads with MiXCR, one entry per CDR3 protein. The sample lists 1.5 million to 2 million distinct CDR3 sequences, about two fifths occurring once. The specimen sequenced was blood. The receptors shown here come from a human donor in good health.

This rearrangement joins TRBV20-1 to TRBJ2-7, with 7 positions matching TRBD2. CDR3 length equals 15 residues. V trimming: 3 bases; J trimming: 2 bases; junction bases outside the gene matches: 10. CDR1 is DFQATT and CDR2 is SNEGSKA in the germline V gene (reference sequence). This CDR3 is CSARVRRGVAYEQYF. Written as DNA, the CDR3 is TGCAGTGCTAGGGTCAGACGGGGGGTCGCCTACGAGCAGTACTTC.

The chain is built from TRBV12-3 or TRBV12-4 and TRBJ2-7, with unresolved D. The CDR3 is made up of 14 amino acids. Trimming removed 3 bases from V and 8 bases from J, with 17 bases in between. CDR3 nucleotide sequence: TGTGCCAGCAGTTTTAATCAGGCCAGCCGACAGCAGTACTTC. It specifies CASSFNQASRQQYF.

The V and J genes are TRBV6-2 or TRBV6-3 and TRBJ2-1; unclear D gene. This CDR3 contains 11 residues. The germline CDR1 and CDR2 sequences are MNHEY and SVGEGT. V lost 6 bases and J lost 9, with 9 bases in between. CDR3 residues: CASSTFSEQFF. The DNA for the CDR3 is TGTGCCAGCAGCACCTTCAGTGAGCAGTTCTTC.

Only a few counts were recorded for this clonotype. The chain employs TRBV29-1 and TRBJ1-2, with TRBD1 identical over 8 bases. Unmatched junction bases numbered 0, after V lost 3 bases and J lost 0 bases. The germline gives CDR1 SQVTM, CDR2 ANQGSEA. The CDR3 is 13 amino acids. This CDR3 reads CSVEGQANYGYTF. The CDR3 nucleotides read TGCAGCGTTGAGGGACAGGCTAACTATGGCTACACCTTC.

This chain links TRBV12-3 or TRBV12-4 with TRBJ2-5, with 11 bases identical to TRBD2. There are 15 residues in the CDR3. The V segment lost 5 bases and the J segment 3 bases; nucleotides outside the gene matches: 5. The CDR3 DNA is TGTGCCAGCAGTCGACTAGCGGGGAGGGAAGAGACCCAGTACTTC. Translation gives CASSRLAGREETQYF.

This clonotype was seen a single time. The junction differs from germline at one of its ends, possibly a read error. The chain combines TRBV29-1 with TRBJ2-3, with TRBD1 matching over 7 bases. Germline V CDR1 and CDR2: SQVTM, ANQGSEA. The CDR3 has 13 residues. The CDR3 DNA is TGCAGCGTCAAGGGACAGTTCACAGATACGCGGTATTTT. Its translation: CSVKGQFTDTRYF.

This clonotype was recorded at least ten times. The V call is TRBV10-3, the J call TRBJ2-7; D not resolved. This CDR3 has 14 amino acids. Trimming stripped 3 bases from V and 2 bases from J, with 11 bases between. Germline V lookup: CDR1 ENHRY, CDR2 SYGVKD. The CDR3 DNA reads as TGTGCCATCAGTGAAAGGCCAAGCCCCTACGAGCAGTACTTC. This encodes CAISERPSPYEQYF.

This chain uses TRBV5-5 with TRBJ1-2; no firm D call. The CDR3 totals 15 residues. V lost 0 bases, J lost 5 bases, and 14 bases lay in between. Germline values: CDR1 SGHKS, CDR2 YYEKEE (reference sequence). CDR3 amino acids: CASSLEAPSVYGYTF. The CDR3 DNA sequence: TGTGCCAGCAGCTTGGAGGCACCGTCGGTGTATGGCTACACCTTC.